The next 26 T cell receptor beta chains were all read from a single sample in a study of T cell changes during pregnancy in multiple sclerosis. Sequenced by immunoSEQ multiplex PCR; TCRdb stores in-frame clones only, minus some. The sample gives under 80,000 clones, approximately 85% of which show up once; approximately 1.8% is in the top ten. This sample comprised peripheral blood, obtained in the first trimester of pregnancy. Receptors originate from a female donor with multiple sclerosis, enrolled in a pregnancy study.

This clone was detected only a few times. The chain uses TRBV29-1 and TRBJ1-1; 12 nucleotides agree with TRBD1. The CDR3 loop spans 15 amino acids. Losses at the gene ends were 4 bases for V and 0 bases for J; bases not matched to a gene: 3. Germline V gene lookup returns CDR1 SQVTM and CDR2 ANQGSEA. The CDR3 spells CSVVGTGGMNTEAFF. CDR3 nucleotide sequence: TGCAGCGTTGTGGGGACAGGGGGCATGAACACTGAAGCTTTCTTT.

This clone was counted a single time. J is TRBJ2-5 and V is TRBV5-6; D not certain. Deletions cut 3 bases from V and 7 bases from J, with 19 bases between. Per the germline V gene, CDR1 is SGHDT and CDR2 is YYEEEE. CDR3 length equals 15 residues. The CDR3: CASSSTSTGAWTQYF. As DNA, the CDR3 is TGTGCCAGCAGCTCCACGTCGACTGGAGCTTGGACCCAGTACTTC.

This clone was counted a few times. The rearrangement links TRBV4-2 to TRBJ2-2, with 8 nucleotides matching TRBD2. CDR1 is LGHNA and CDR2 is YNFKEQ in the germline V gene. The CDR3 totals 16 residues. V dropped 4 bases and J dropped 1; count of bases not matched to a gene: 5. CDR3 sequence: CASSLVAGLNTGELFF. Written as DNA, the CDR3 is TGTGCCAGCAGCCTTGTAGCGGGACTGAACACCGGGGAGCTGTTTTTT.

This clone showed up just a few times. The rearrangement uses TRBV6-6 and TRBJ2-4, with TRBD2 matching 9 bases. Looked up from germline, CDR1 is MNHNY and CDR2 is SVGAGI (reference sequence). The CDR3 has 16 residues. Trimming cost V 5 bases and J 1 base; bases outside gene matches: 6. The CDR3 nucleotides read TGTGCCAGCAGTGGGGATGCGGGGGGGGCCAAAAACATTCAGTACTTC. This codes for CASSGDAGGAKNIQYF.

Many counts were recorded for this clone. The rearrangement joins TRBV5-1 to TRBJ2-7; 8 nucleotides agree with TRBD2. V lost 4 bases and J lost 6; bases outside the gene matches: 12. CDR1 and CDR2 from the germline V gene are SGHRS and YFSETQ. The CDR3 spans 15 residues. CDR3 amino acids: CASSTSLPGGFEQYF. The CDR3, as DNA: TGCGCCAGCAGCACTTCCCTTCCGGGAGGGTTCGAGCAGTACTTC.

The gene calls are TRBV6-5 and TRBJ1-1; 8 bases match TRBD1. Per the germline V gene, CDR1 is MNHEY and CDR2 is SVGAGI. CDR3 length: 14 amino acids. V shed 2 bases and J 13 bases; nucleotides not matched to a gene: 12. This CDR3 is CASSYRTGLKSVFF. For the CDR3, the DNA is TGTGCCAGCAGTTACAGGACAGGGTTAAAGTCGGTTTTCTTT.

The chain employs TRBV19 and TRBJ2-7; no definite D call. The CDR3 contains 11 residues. Trimming stripped 7 bases from V and 4 bases from J, with 8 bases between. The V gene's germline CDR1 is LNHDA and CDR2 SQIVND (reference sequence). CDR3 region: CASMRGYEQYF. The CDR3 region has the DNA TGTGCCAGTATGCGCGGTTACGAGCAGTACTTC.

This chain uses TRBV11-2 with TRBJ1-5; 8 bases agree with TRBD1. J was trimmed by 4 bases and V by 1 base; bases with no gene match: 0. The germline V gene encodes CDR1 SGHAT and CDR2 FQNNGV. There are 14 residues in the CDR3. The CDR3: CASSLGQGNQPQHF. The DNA for the CDR3 is TGTGCCAGCAGCTTAGGACAGGGGAATCAGCCCCAGCATTTT.

The chain couples TRBV7-2 to TRBJ2-6, with 10 positions matching TRBD1. The J segment lost 1 base and the V segment lost 6 bases, leaving 6 bases of the junction unmatched. The CDR3 contains 17 residues. Germline CDR1 reads SGHTA; CDR2 reads FQGNSA. The CDR3 DNA follows: TGTGCCAGCAGGGGGCGGGACAGGGGTTCTGGGGCCAACGTCCTGACTTTC. Its protein product is CASRGRDRGSGANVLTF.

This clone was counted once. This rearrangement joins TRBV30 to TRBJ2-5; D possibly corresponds to TRBD2 (6 bases). The V end lost 3 bases, the J end lost 5 bases, and 13 bases lay between the germline ends. CDR3 length equals 13 residues. Germline V CDR1 and CDR2: GTSNPN, SVGIG (reference sequence). The DNA for the CDR3 is TGTGCCTGGAGCGGCGGGGACCGGGAGACCCAGTACTTC. Amino acids: CAWSGGDRETQYF.

The V call is TRBV29-1, the J call TRBJ1-2, with TRBD1 matching 7 bases. Trimming at V came to 4 bases and at J to 8 bases, leaving 7 bases not matched to a gene. CDR1 SQVTM and CDR2 ANQGSEA come from the germline V gene. The CDR3 sequence is 12 residues long. CDR3 sequence (DNA): TGCAGCGTTGGACAGGGTGGAATAGGCTACACCTTC. As protein: CSVGQGGIGYTF. The variable domain in full, with the rest retrieved from reference TRBV29-1 and TRBJ1-2, is SAVISQKPSRDICQRGTSLTIQCQVDSQVTMMFWYRQQPGQSLTLIATANQGSEATYESGFVIDKFPISRPNLTFSTLTVSNMSPEDSSIYLCSVGQGGIGYTFGSGTRLTVV.

This chain connects TRBV11-2 to TRBJ1-3; D ambiguous. The CDR3 is 14 amino acids. CDR1 SGHAT and CDR2 FQNNGV come from the germline V gene. The ends were cut back, 3 bases at V and 1 base at J, with 7 bases in the middle. CDR3 sequence (DNA): TGTGCCAGCAGCTTCGGGGTTTCTGGAAACACCATATATTTT. It encodes CASSFGVSGNTIYF.

The chain is built from TRBV18 and TRBJ2-7, with a weak D call TRBD1 (5 bases). The V and J ends lost 2 bases and 2 bases respectively, with 10 bases between them. Germline V gene lookup returns CDR1 KGHSH and CDR2 LQKENI. The CDR3 covers 14 residues. The CDR3 reads CASSPGAPTYEQYF. The DNA of the CDR3 is TGTGCCAGCTCACCAGGGGCCCCTACCTACGAGCAGTACTTC.

CDR3 bases: TGTGCCAGCAGTGAATCCCATCAGGGGGCGCTGAAGTATGGCTACACCTTC. Translated, it gives CASSESHQGALKYGYTF. The chain has TRBV25-1 and TRBJ1-2; 8 positions match TRBD1. From germline, CDR1 is MGHDK and CDR2 SYGVNS. The CDR3 is made up of 17 amino acids. Trimming removed 1 base from V and 5 bases from J; junction bases left unmatched: 12.

J is TRBJ2-7 and V is TRBV6-6; 11 nucleotides align to TRBD2. Per germline, CDR1 MNHNY and CDR2 SVGAGI (reference sequence). V lost 5 bases, J lost 1 base, and 1 base stayed unmatched. The CDR3 length is 14 residues. CDR3 DNA sequence: TGTGCCAGCAGTGGGACTAGCGGATCCTACGAGCAGTACTTC. This translates into CASSGTSGSYEQYF.

The chain joins TRBV10-3 to TRBJ1-1; possible D gene TRBD1, 5 bases. The CDR3 length is 13 residues. Germline V gives CDR1 ENHRY, CDR2 SYGVKD. The ends were cut back, 6 bases at V and 6 bases at J, with 14 bases in the middle. CDR3 amino acids: CAIRDGGMAEAFF. In DNA form, the CDR3 reads TGTGCCATCAGAGATGGGGGGATGGCTGAAGCTTTCTTT.

The rearrangement links TRBV5-1 to TRBJ2-5; 13 nucleotides align to TRBD2. The CDR3 has 16 amino acids. Germline CDR1 reads SGHRS; CDR2 reads YFSETQ. V lost 4 bases, J lost 4 bases, and 7 bases stayed unmatched. The CDR3 DNA reads TGCGCCAGCAGCACCGGACTAGCGGGAGTCCTAGAGACCCAGTACTTC. Translation gives CASSTGLAGVLETQYF.

This sequence joins TRBV5-4 and TRBJ2-3, with 7 positions matching TRBD1. This CDR3 region has 15 residues. CDR1 is SGHNT and CDR2 is YYREEE in the germline V gene (reference sequence). V shed 0 bases, J shed 4 bases, and the junction held 5 bases outside the gene matches. CDR3 sequence: CASSLEGAAADTQYF. The CDR3 DNA sequence: TGTGCCAGCAGCTTGGAGGGGGCTGCGGCAGATACGCAGTATTTT.

CDR3 DNA: TGTGCCAGCAGCCGACCGGGACAGGGGCAAGAGACCCAGTACTTC. This sequence encodes CASSRPGQGQETQYF. The V and J genes are TRBV6-6 and TRBJ2-5, with 10 bases aligning to TRBD1. Germline V CDR1 and CDR2: MNHNY, SVGAGI (reference sequence). The CDR3 runs to 15 residues. V was clipped by 6 bases and J by 2 bases; unmatched bases: 6.

The gene calls are TRBV4-3 and TRBJ1-1; D unresolved. Per germline, CDR1 LGHNA and CDR2 YSLEER. CDR3 length equals 14 residues. Deletions cut 0 bases from V and 4 bases from J, with 9 bases between. The CDR3 DNA sequence: TGCGCCAGCAGCCAAGATGGAGAGAGCACTGAAGCTTTCTTT. Residues: CASSQDGESTEAFF.

V and J are TRBV2 and TRBJ2-1; TRBD2 matches 8 bases. Germline V gene sequence: CDR1 SNHLY, CDR2 FYNNEI. V lost 6 bases to trimming and J lost 1 base; unmatched junction nucleotides: 5. CDR3 size: 15 residues. CDR3 amino acids: CASRELADSYNEQFF. CDR3 DNA: TGTGCCAGCAGGGAACTAGCGGATTCCTACAATGAGCAGTTCTTC.

The chain carries TRBV5-1 and TRBJ2-3, with 9 bases identical to TRBD1. CDR1 is SGHRS, CDR2 YFSETQ, per germline. Trimming took 2 bases from V and 3 from J; bases not matched to a gene: 4. The CDR3 spans 15 residues. The CDR3 nucleotides read TGCGCCAGCAGCTTCGCCGGACAGGGGACAGATACGCAGTATTTT. This gives the protein CASSFAGQGTDTQYF.

CDR3 sequence: CASRKTRLVNTIYF. The CDR3 nucleotides read TGTGCCAGCAGAAAGACACGCCTGGTAAACACCATATATTTT. The J gene is TRBJ1-3, the V gene TRBV6-5, with no clear D. There are 14 residues in the CDR3. V was cut by 6 bases and J by 6 bases, with 15 bases left in between. In germline, CDR1 is MNHEY, CDR2 SVGAGI.

V gene TRBV18 combines with J gene TRBJ2-7; D remains ambiguous. Trimming cost V 3 bases and J 2 bases, with 11 bases left between them. Germline CDR1 is KGHSH and CDR2 is LQKENI. CDR3 length: 14 amino acids. CDR3 DNA: TGTGCCAGCTCACCTCCTGGGCCGACCTACGAGCAGTACTTC. Translated, it gives CASSPPGPTYEQYF.

The rearrangement links TRBV7-3 to TRBJ2-1; TRBD2 is a possible D gene (6 bases). V was clipped by 1 base and J by 7 bases, with 17 bases between them. CDR3 size: 16 residues. CDR1 SGHTA and CDR2 FQGTGA come from the germline V gene. The CDR3 nucleotides read TGTGCCAGCAGCTTAAACGGGGCGGGATTAGTGAATGAGCAGTTCTTC. This gives the protein CASSLNGAGLVNEQFF.

This sequence joins TRBV2 and TRBJ2-7; tentatively, D is TRBD2 (6 bases). Germline V gene lookup returns CDR1 SNHLY and CDR2 FYNNEI. V lost 6 bases to trimming and J lost 0 bases, with 9 bases between them. The CDR3 has 13 residues. The CDR3 protein is CASRPGLSYEQYF. The DNA of the CDR3 is TGTGCCAGCAGGCCGGGACTCTCCTACGAGCAGTACTTC.